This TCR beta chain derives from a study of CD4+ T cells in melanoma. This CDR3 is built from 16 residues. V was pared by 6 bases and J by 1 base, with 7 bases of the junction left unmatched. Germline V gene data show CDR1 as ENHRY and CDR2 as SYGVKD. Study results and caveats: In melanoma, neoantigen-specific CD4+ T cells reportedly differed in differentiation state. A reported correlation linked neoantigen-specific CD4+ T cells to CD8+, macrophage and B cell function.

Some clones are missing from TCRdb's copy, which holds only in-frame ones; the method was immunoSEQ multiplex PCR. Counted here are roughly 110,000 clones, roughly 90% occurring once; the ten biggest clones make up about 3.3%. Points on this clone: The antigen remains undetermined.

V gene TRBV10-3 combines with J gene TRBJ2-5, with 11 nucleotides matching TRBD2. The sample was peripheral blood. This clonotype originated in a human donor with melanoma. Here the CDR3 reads CAISQTSGTRQETQYF. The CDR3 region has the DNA TGTGCCATCAGCCAGACTAGCGGGACGCGCCAAGAGACCCAGTACTTC.